The clone carrying this T cell receptor beta chain showed up just a few times. Its specificity is not known. This CDR3 region has 12 residues. With 8 bases removed from V and 1 base from J, the gap between germline ends came to 8 bases. The entry originates in a study of response to subunit inactivated influenza vaccine. The study's findings and limits: Each seasonal influenza vaccination, the authors suggested, recruits few new T cells.

TCRdb used MiXCR to reprocess the RT-PCR reads, holding one entry per CDR3 protein. The data show 610,000 or so distinct CDR3 sequences, with about 14% seen just once and around 10% held by the top ten. The rearrangement uses TRBV12-3 or TRBV12-4 and TRBJ2-5; possible D gene TRBD1, 6 bases. The clonotype comes from a man over 45 who received an inactivated influenza vaccine. This sample comprised PBMCs from blood, obtained roughly 12 days after vaccination. CDR3 protein: CASGTTQETQYF. CDR3 DNA: TGTGCCAGCGGGACAACCCAAGAGACCCAGTACTTC.